These 14 T cell receptor beta chains originate from one sample sequenced in a study of vaccination and CD4 T cells after COVID-19. These receptors are not linked to any known antigen. Sequencing of cultured CD4+ T cell DNA used the Oncomine TCR Beta short-read assay. TCRdb fed the PCR reads into MiXCR, producing one record per CDR3 protein. The data hold more than 12,000 distinct CDR3 sequences, with about 30% observed a single time. Specified treatment: roughly ten-day PBMC culture with coronavirus spike peptide pools or control peptides (ViraFEST assay). Sequencing was done on a sample of cultured CD4+ T cells from blood. These receptors all stem from a human donor with COVID-19.

In its sample, this clonotype was seen a few times. The chain employs TRBV7-9 and TRBJ1-1; D perhaps matches TRBD1 (6 bases). Germline values: CDR1 SEHNR, CDR2 FQNEAQ (reference sequence). The V end was cut by 5 bases, the J end by 10 bases, with 14 bases between. The CDR3 runs to 12 residues. The DNA of the CDR3 is TGTGCCAGCAGCCAAACAGGAGGGGGAGCTTTCTTT. It codes for CASSQTGGGAFF.

This clonotype was seen more than once but under ten times. The chain links TRBV19 to TRBJ1-1; D is unresolved. The CDR3 runs to 15 residues. The V and J ends lost 3 bases and 0 bases respectively, with 11 bases between them. Germline V gene sequence: CDR1 LNHDA, CDR2 SQIVND (reference sequence). For the CDR3, the DNA is TGTGCCAGTAGTATGGGTCAGCTGATGAACACTGAAGCTTTCTTT. It codes for CASSMGQLMNTEAFF.

This clonotype was counted between two and nine times. V usage is TRBV5-1 and J usage is TRBJ2-2, with D perhaps given as TRBD1 or TRBD2 (6 bases each). The germline V gene has CDR1 SGHRS and CDR2 YFSETQ. This CDR3 has 14 amino acids. V was pared by 4 bases and J by 4 bases, with 11 bases between. This CDR3 is CASSPGGSTGELFF. The CDR3 nucleotides are TGCGCCAGCAGCCCCGGGGGCAGCACCGGGGAGCTGTTTTTT. Using reference TRBV5-1 and TRBJ2-2 for the parts outside the CDR3, the full variable domain is KAGVTQTPRYLIKTRGQQVTLSCSPISGHRSVSWYQQTPGQGLQFLFEYFSETQRNKGNFPGRFSGRQFSNSRSEMNVSTLELGDSALYLCASSPGGSTGELFFGEGSRLTVL.

This clonotype was seen a handful of times. The genes are TRBV7-2 and TRBJ2-3; D is unclear. The CDR3 totals 13 residues. Trimming removed 5 bases from V and 10 bases from J, with 16 bases in between. Germline V gives CDR1 SGHTA, CDR2 FQGNSA. CDR3 sequence reads: CASSPTEFSAQYF. The CDR3 nucleotides read TGTGCCAGCAGCCCAACGGAGTTTTCTGCGCAGTATTTT.

This clonotype was detected only a few times. The rearrangement uses TRBV11-2 and TRBJ1-1; 8 bases align to TRBD1. The germline V gene has CDR1 SGHAT and CDR2 FQNNGV. After removal of 1 base from V and 0 bases from J, the junction contained 4 bases not matched to a gene. CDR3 length: 16 amino acids. The CDR3 DNA is TGTGCCAGCAGCTTAGTCATGGGACAGGTGAACACTGAAGCTTTCTTT. Residues: CASSLVMGQVNTEAFF.

The chain carries TRBV5-1 and TRBJ2-5; D gene unclear. The germline V gene has CDR1 SGHRS and CDR2 YFSETQ. CDR3 size: 15 residues. Trimming stripped 0 bases from V and 4 bases from J, with 13 bases between. CDR3 DNA: TGCGCCAGCAGCTTGGTCGGGCGACCGTCAGAGACCCAGTACTTC. Translated: CASSLVGRPSETQYF. Looking up the rest from reference TRBV5-1 and TRBJ2-5 gives the full variable domain: KAGVTQTPRYLIKTRGQQVTLSCSPISGHRSVSWYQQTPGQGLQFLFEYFSETQRNKGNFPGRFSGRQFSNSRSEMNVSTLELGDSALYLCASSLVGRPSETQYFGPGTRLLVL.

This clonotype was seen more than once but under ten times. The J gene is TRBJ2-2, the V gene TRBV7-2; 7 bases line up with TRBD1. Germline loops: CDR1 SGHTA, CDR2 FQGNSA. Germline trimming cut 5 bases from V and 5 bases from J; bases unmatched to any gene: 5. The CDR3 spans 14 residues. The CDR3 sequence: CASSQDRPTGELFF. The CDR3 region has the DNA TGTGCCAGCAGCCAGGACAGGCCTACCGGGGAGCTGTTTTTT.

This rearrangement joins TRBV2 to TRBJ1-2; 7 nucleotides agree with TRBD1. CDR1 and CDR2 from the germline V gene are SNHLY and FYNNEI. Unmatched junction bases numbered 7, after V lost 2 bases and J lost 1 base. The CDR3 is 16 amino acids. The CDR3 region has the DNA TGTGCCAGCAGTGAATCTGGGGACAGACTTAACTATGGCTACACCTTC. Residues: CASSESGDRLNYGYTF.

In this sample, this clonotype turned up a few times. The V and J genes are TRBV18 and TRBJ1-1; a weak D match, TRBD1 (5 bases). CDR1 is KGHSH, CDR2 LQKENI, per germline. This CDR3 contains 16 residues. Trimming pared 0 bases from V and 4 bases from J, leaving 15 bases between. As DNA, the CDR3 is TGTGCCAGCTCACCACCGTTAGGGGAGGGAACCACTGAAGCTTTCTTT. Amino acid sequence: CASSPPLGEGTTEAFF.

This clonotype was seen only a few times. V gene TRBV19 combines with J gene TRBJ2-5, with D unresolved. The CDR3 consists of 14 residues. In germline, CDR1 is LNHDA, CDR2 SQIVND (reference sequence). The V end lost 8 bases, the J end lost 5 bases, and 18 bases lay between the germline ends. CDR3 protein: CASALQHFMETQYF. In DNA form, the CDR3 reads TGTGCCAGTGCCCTACAGCACTTTATGGAGACCCAGTACTTC.

This chain joins TRBV20-1 and TRBJ2-5; possibly TRBD1 for D (6 bases). Germline V gene lookup returns CDR1 DFQATT and CDR2 SNEGSKA (reference sequence). The CDR3 has 10 amino acids. V shed 8 bases and J shed 3 bases, with 7 bases lying between them. CDR3 DNA: TGCAGTTCAGGGGAAGAGACCCAGTACTTC. Encoded protein: CSSGEETQYF.

This clonotype was found a few times. This sequence joins TRBV7-2 and TRBJ1-6, with unresolved D. This CDR3 is built from 16 residues. From germline, CDR1 is SGHTA and CDR2 FQGNSA. Trimming left V 2 bases short and J 6 bases short, with 14 bases between. As DNA, the CDR3 is TGTGCCAGCAGCTTACAGCGAAATCCCCCTAATTCACCCCTCCACTTT. Its translation: CASSLQRNPPNSPLHF.

The chain is built from TRBV6-1 and TRBJ2-1; TRBD1 is a possible D gene (6 bases). This CDR3 comprises 13 residues. Trimming shortened V by 11 bases and J by 0 bases, and 11 bases separated the two germline ends. CDR1 is MNHNS and CDR2 is SASEGT in the germline V gene. CDR3 sequence (DNA): TGTGCCGGAGGACAGACCTCCTACAATGAGCAGTTCTTC. It yields the protein CAGGQTSYNEQFF.

The chain employs TRBV11-1 and TRBJ1-6; D not certain. The CDR3 is 16 residues long. The germline V gene has CDR1 SGHAT and CDR2 FQDESV (reference sequence). Trimming took 6 bases from V and 6 from J, leaving 18 bases between them. The CDR3 sequence: CASSFDPDRGNSPLHF. In DNA, the CDR3 is TGTGCCAGCAGTTTCGACCCCGATCGGGGTAATTCACCCCTCCACTTT.